The present TCR beta chain was sequenced within a study of T cell repertoires in cytomegalovirus infection. General study results and limits: Summed frequency of public TCR beta families distinguished CMV carriers with the relevant HLA. In two of eight donors, the top clonotype was HLA-C-restricted CMV-specific.

TCRdb reprocessed the reads via MiXCR and lists one record per CDR3 protein. Here the sample spans under 350,000 distinct CDR3 sequences, 8% to 9.5% being singletons. The CDR3 has 21 amino acids. Germline CDR1 LNHDA, CDR2 SQIVND (reference sequence). The V gene end was trimmed by 4 bases and the J gene end by 0 bases; junction bases not matched to a gene: 19. In this sample, this clonotype turned up once. What it binds is not known. Sample: PBMCs. The TCR was taken from a human donor in good health (CMV status not recorded). Some clones in this sample may be carry-over from other donors' samples. The chain is built from TRBV19 and TRBJ2-5; 11 bases are a match to TRBD1. DNA for the CDR3: TGTGCCAGTAGTAGACAAACTCCGGGACAGGGGGTCCGTCTCGACCAAGAGACCCAGTACTTC. It encodes CASSRQTPGQGVRLDQETQYF.